This is a list of T cell receptor beta chains from one sample in a study of siplizumab effects on memory and regulatory T cells. Profiled with immunoSEQ multiplex PCR; TCRdb holds only in-frame clones, not every one. Altogether roughly 56,000 clones are present, about 92% being singletons, with the ten largest covering less than 40%. The source material was CD8+ T cells sorted from blood. The origin of the receptors is a human donor in good health. Both conserved end residues are part of each CDR3. The order of the fields is CDR3 protein, CDR3 DNA, V gene, D gene, J gene, CDR3 length, clone size. D genes are given only for firm matches. For some rows the clone size is stated as once, few or many, or as a class when expanded; others skip it.

CDR3: CASGTGLNSPLHF
DNA: TGTGCCAGCGGAACAGGGTTGAATTCACCCCTCCACTTT
V: TRBV27
D: NA
J: TRBJ1-6
length: 13
size: NA

CDR3: CASSTRGRRGEQYF
DNA: TGTGCCAGCAGTACCAGGGGGCGGAGAGGCGAGCAGTACTTC
V: TRBV27
D: TRBD1
J: TRBJ2-7
length: 14
size: NA

CDR3: CASSKTSGPGKTQYF
DNA: TGTGCCAGCAGCAAAACTTCGGGACCTGGAAAGACCCAGTACTTC
V: TRBV9
D: NA
J: TRBJ2-5
length: 15
size: NA

CDR3: CASSPPLGRSDGYTF
DNA: TGTGCCAGCAGCCCCCCATTGGGCAGATCGGATGGCTACACCTTC
V: TRBV11-2
D: NA
J: TRBJ1-2
length: 15
size: NA

CDR3: CASANLHGLADIQYF
DNA: TGTGCTAGTGCCAACCTTCACGGACTGGCAGACATTCAGTACTTC
V: TRBV12-5
D: NA
J: TRBJ2-4
length: 15
size: NA

CDR3: CASQSPAEKLFF
DNA: TGTGCCAGCCAGTCCCCCGCGGAAAAACTGTTTTTT
V: TRBV7-8
D: NA
J: TRBJ1-4
length: 12
size: NA

CDR3: CASSSSGLAGNEQFF
DNA: TGTGCCAGCAGTTCCTCGGGACTAGCGGGCAATGAGCAGTTCTTC
V: TRBV6-6
D: TRBD2
J: TRBJ2-1
length: 15
size: NA

CDR3: CASSYGAENEQYF
DNA: TGTGCCAGCAGTTACGGAGCTGAAAACGAGCAGTACTTC
V: TRBV6-5
D: NA
J: TRBJ2-7
length: 13
size: NA

CDR3: CASSLILGNEQYF
DNA: TGTGCCAGCAGCTTAATTTTAGGGAACGAGCAGTACTTC
V: TRBV7-3
D: NA
J: TRBJ2-7
length: 13
size: NA

CDR3: CASSLGDSYEQYF
DNA: TGTGCCAGCAGCTTAGGGGACTCCTACGAGCAGTACTTC
V: TRBV7-9
D: NA
J: TRBJ2-7
length: 13
size: NA

CDR3: CASSSGERESYNEQFF
DNA: TGTGCCAGCAGTAGCGGTGAGAGGGAATCCTACAATGAGCAGTTCTTC
V: TRBV28
D: NA
J: TRBJ2-1
length: 16
size: NA

CDR3: CASSQLAGGNYEQYF
DNA: TGTGCCAGCAGCCAACTAGCGGGAGGCAACTACGAGCAGTACTTC
V: TRBV5-8
D: TRBD2
J: TRBJ2-7
length: 15
size: NA

CDR3: CASSPRTSGKNNEQFF
DNA: TGTGCCAGCAGCCCCCGGACTAGCGGGAAAAACAATGAGCAGTTCTTC
V: TRBV11-3
D: TRBD2
J: TRBJ2-1
length: 16
size: NA

CDR3: CASSYTRLAGQHEQFF
DNA: TGTGCCAGCAGTTACACCCGACTAGCGGGACAGCATGAGCAGTTCTTC
V: TRBV6-5
D: TRBD2
J: TRBJ2-1
length: 16
size: NA

CDR3: CASSLSREWETQYF
DNA: TGCGCCAGCAGCTTGAGCAGGGAATGGGAGACCCAGTACTTC
V: TRBV5-1
D: NA
J: TRBJ2-5
length: 14
size: few

CDR3: CASSLDRGETQYF
DNA: TGTGCCAGCAGCTTGGACAGGGGAGAGACCCAGTACTTC
V: TRBV7-9
D: TRBD1
J: TRBJ2-5
length: 13
size: NA

CDR3: CASSRGLRYYEQYF
DNA: TGTGCCAGCAGCCGAGGCCTTAGATACTACGAGCAGTACTTC
V: TRBV7-2
D: NA
J: TRBJ2-7
length: 14
size: once